Given below is one T cell receptor beta chain in context. This specimen belongs to a study of blood T cell repertoires in COVID-19. Overall study context: Researchers got acute and convalescent COVID-19 samples from the United States, Italy and Spain. T cells, B-cell-depleted T cells, or PBMCs supplied cDNA or gDNA.

This CDR3 comprises 13 residues. Germline-derived CDR1 and CDR2 are MDHEN and SYDVKM. V was clipped by 3 bases and J by 8 bases, with 12 bases between them. In the authors' workflow: Amplification with reference gene primers provided the estimates of nucleated cell counts. Clones were sequenced by immunoSEQ multiplex PCR, and TCRdb holds only the in-frame ones, with some missing. Clone size and the V and J calls come from that table; the DNA yielded D and trimming. The sample lists 100,000 to 150,000 clones; around 83% were seen once. The material sequenced was peripheral blood. The V call is TRBV28, the J call TRBJ2-3; D unresolved. The clonotype comes from an elderly man with active or convalescent COVID-19. CDR3 residues: CASSLPASGTQYF. CDR3 DNA sequence: TGTGCCAGCAGTTTGCCCGCCTCAGGTACGCAGTATTTT.